This T cell receptor (beta chain) was retrieved from a study of T-cell memory formation after mild COVID-19. Study background: TCR clusters were largely donor specific.

Constant-segment primers were used for 5'RACE, and the resulting TCR alpha and TCR beta cDNA libraries carried sample barcodes and UMIs. Each CDR3 protein is one row after TCRdb ran MiXCR on the 5' RACE reads. The repertoire consists of 400,000 to 550,000 distinct CDR3 sequences, with roughly 25% occurring once and the leading ten covering around an eighth. For this clonotype: Antigen: not known.

V shed 0 bases and J shed 7 bases, with 10 bases lying between them. The CDR3 has 14 residues. Germline lookup yields CDR1 MGHRA and CDR2 YSYEKL. The study's findings and limits: Day 15 to 85 contractors were CD4/CD8 balanced; later expanders leaned CD4+. Contracting CD4+ clones were located mainly in CM and EM, and CD8+ clones in EMRA.

The sequencing input was PBMCs or a T cell subset sorted from them (not recorded which). The TCR was taken from an adult woman who had mild COVID-19 (a few samples of this study predate the infection). Cell type and time point are not known. The chain is built from TRBV4-1 and TRBJ2-1, with unresolved D. The CDR3 sequence is CASSQDQGTNEQFF. CDR3 sequence (DNA): TGCGCCAGCAGCCAAGATCAAGGTACGAATGAGCAGTTCTTC.